This T cell receptor beta chain was recorded in a study of blood T cell repertoires in COVID-19. Looking at the study overall: The samples span acute and convalescent COVID-19 from the United States, Italy and Spain. Nucleic acid was either cDNA or gDNA, and it came from T cells, B-cell-depleted T cells, or PBMCs.

V lost 10 bases and J lost 5; bases outside the gene matches: 16. The CDR3 runs to 15 residues. Germline lookup yields CDR1 MNHEY and CDR2 SVGAGI. As processed by the authors: By means of reference gene primer amplification, nucleated cell counts were estimated. Produced via immunoSEQ multiplex PCR; TCRdb's table is partial and in-frame only. The V and J calls and clone size come from that table; D and trimming were worked out from the DNA. Here the sample spans over 55,000 clones, about 87% being singletons. This receptor was identified in a middle-aged man with active COVID-19. The V and J genes are TRBV6-5 and TRBJ1-1; TRBD1 matches at 7 bases. The specimen was peripheral blood. CDR3 in DNA: TGTGCCACTCACCGAAAAGGGCAGGGGGGTACTGAAGCTTTCTTT. Translation: CATHRKGQGGTEAFF.